The 7 T cell receptor beta chains in this list originate from one sample, sequenced in a study of PD-1 blockade in classical Hodgkin lymphoma. Every patient was affected by relapse after autologous stem cell transplantation, while exposure to brentuximab vedotin was not uniform. The data were produced by immunoSEQ multiplex PCR, yet TCRdb's version contains in-frame clones alone and is incomplete. Here the sample spans approximately 50,000 clones, approximately 70% being singletons. The sequences come from peripheral blood mononuclear cells (PBMCs), collected before the second cycle of nivolumab. All receptors come from a human donor with classical Hodgkin lymphoma.

The rearrangement joins TRBV4-1 to TRBJ2-3; 7 nucleotides line up with TRBD2. Trimming took 0 bases from V and 1 from J; bases not matched to a gene: 7. CDR1 and CDR2 from the germline V gene are MGHRA and YSYEKL. The CDR3 contains 17 residues. This CDR3 reads CASSQDLLAFGTDTQYF. The DNA of the CDR3 is TGCGCCAGCAGCCAAGATCTACTAGCGTTCGGCACAGATACGCAGTATTTT.

The chain combines TRBV5-6 with TRBJ2-5, with 10 nucleotides matching TRBD2. The CDR3 loop spans 17 amino acids. V shed 1 base, J shed 5 bases, and the junction held 11 bases outside the gene matches. Germline V lookup: CDR1 SGHDT, CDR2 YYEEEE. CDR3 amino acids: CASSLRGSGRARETQYF. The CDR3 DNA sequence: TGTGCCAGCAGCTTGAGGGGGAGCGGGAGGGCCCGGGAGACCCAGTACTTC.

The V gene is TRBV19, the J gene TRBJ2-5; 8 positions agree with TRBD1. With V trimmed by 6 bases and J by 5 bases, 8 bases remained unmatched. The CDR3 covers 14 residues. CDR1 is LNHDA, CDR2 SQIVND, per germline (reference sequence). The CDR3 nucleotides read TGTGCCAGTAGAGACGGACAGGGTGGTGAGACCCAGTACTTC. Protein: CASRDGQGGETQYF.

This clone was seen a handful of times. The rearrangement links TRBV27 to TRBJ2-2; 8 bases are shared with TRBD1. The V gene's germline CDR1 is MNHEY and CDR2 SMNVEV (reference sequence). The CDR3 runs to 16 residues. The junction had 12 bases not matched to a gene; V was cut back by 8 bases and J by 4 bases. CDR3 amino acids: CASSHPGGHVTGELFF. The CDR3 DNA reads TGTGCCAGCTCCCACCCAGGGGGCCACGTCACCGGGGAGCTGTTTTTT.

The chain recombines TRBV6-6 with TRBJ1-4; no clear D gene. The CDR3 loop spans 16 amino acids. V was shortened by 0 bases and J by 3 bases, with 11 bases between the two germline ends. Per the germline V gene, CDR1 is MNHNY and CDR2 is SVGAGI (reference sequence). In nucleotides, the CDR3 is TGTGCCAGCAGTTACTCGGTGCCGGCGGCTAATGAAAAACTGTTTTTT. Protein: CASSYSVPAANEKLFF.

The chain has TRBV14 and TRBJ2-1; D is uncertain. CDR3 length equals 13 residues. Germline values: CDR1 SGHDN, CDR2 FVKESK. The V and J ends lost 0 bases and 8 bases respectively, with 8 bases between them. CDR3 region: CASSQDLADEQFF. The CDR3 DNA is TGTGCCAGCAGCCAAGATTTGGCGGATGAGCAGTTCTTC.

This clone appeared once. The chain recombines TRBV11-1 with TRBJ2-7; D is possibly TRBD1 or TRBD2 (6 bases each). The CDR3 contains 15 residues. The germline V and J ends were trimmed by 5 bases and 3 bases, with 17 bases remaining between them. The germline CDR1 and CDR2 sequences are SGHAT and FQDESV (reference sequence). CDR3 sequence reads: CASSPEFGGLYEQYF. The CDR3 DNA reads as TGTGCCAGCAGCCCAGAGTTCGGGGGCCTCTACGAGCAGTACTTC.